The 9 T cell receptor beta chains below all came from one sample that was sequenced in a study of tissue T cells after allogeneic stem cell transplantation. Sequenced by immunoSEQ multiplex PCR; TCRdb stores in-frame clones only, minus some. The table lists 5,500 to 7,000 clones, 48% of them singletons, with less than 6% in the top ten. Time point given: mouse harvest day 7 after allogeneic transplant. Tail vein injection delivered 10^7 T-cell-depleted bone marrow cells and 10^6 splenic CD5+ T cells. The sequenced material came from gut tissue. These TCRs come from a female BALB/c mouse given C57BL/6 T cells with graft-versus-host disease after an allogeneic hematopoietic cell transplant.

With respect to this clone: All gene names here are mouse names. The read finishes 1 residue shy of the CDR3 end, and the germline J gene is used to complete it. This chain links TRBV16 with TRBJ1-1; D not certain. The CDR3 spans 11 residues. The V end was cut by 0 bases, the J end by 8 bases, with 4 bases between. The germline V gene encodes CDR1 SGHSA and CDR2 FRNQAP. The sequenced CDR3 bases are TGTGCAAGCAGCTTAGACAGTGAAGTCTTC. Translating it yields CASSLDSEVF. The full CDR3 is CASSLDSEVFF.

By share, this clone counts as large (0.1 to 1%). Gene names follow the mouse nomenclature. The read ends 1 residue before the CDR3 terminus; that terminus is restored from the germline J gene. The genes are TRBV2 and TRBJ1-3; D remains ambiguous. The CDR3 runs to 15 residues. Trimming took off 0 bases at V and 0 bases at J, with 6 bases between the two ends. Per the germline V gene, CDR1 is LGHNA and CDR2 is YSYQKL. The CDR3 sequence is CASSQDGDSGNTLYF. CDR3 bases read: TGTGCCAGCAGCCAAGATGGGGATTCTGGAAATACGCTCTAT.

This clone has just a few counts. Mouse germline and gene names are used. The read finishes 1 residue shy of the CDR3 end, and the germline J gene is used to complete it. The rearrangement joins TRBV26 to TRBJ1-1, with D uncertain. Germline V gene data show CDR1 as KGHPV and CDR2 as FQNQEV (reference sequence). V lost 4 bases, J lost 0 bases, and 6 bases lay in between. CDR3 size: 13 residues. The CDR3 bases that were read are TGTGCCAGCAGTCGAGAAGCAAACACAGAAGTCTTC. Its translation is CASSREANTEVF. The full CDR3 protein is CASSREANTEVFF. The full variable domain, its missing parts supplied by reference TRBV26 and TRBJ1-1, is NSKVIQTPRYLVKGQGQKAKMRCIPEKGHPVVFWYQQNKNNEFKFLINFQNQEVLQQIDMTEKRFSAECPSNSPCSLEIQSSEAGDSALYLCASSREANTEVFFGKGTRLTVV.

Comment on this clone: The gene symbols are mouse symbols. The read stops 1 residue short of the end of the CDR3; the missing end is completed from the germline J gene. The chain uses TRBV16 and TRBJ2-5; TRBD1 might be the D (6 bases). The CDR3 has 13 amino acids. V was trimmed by 5 bases and J by 5 bases, leaving 11 bases between them. In germline, CDR1 is SGHSA, CDR2 FRNQAP. CDR3 sequence reads: CASSPLQGDTQYF. CDR3 bases read: TGTGCAAGCAGCCCCCTACAGGGAGACACCCAGTAC.

This clone ranks as medium-sized (0.01 to 0.1%). Mouse names are used for the genes. The missing CDR3 end, 1 residue past where the read stops, is filled in from the germline J gene. This chain connects TRBV13-3 to TRBJ2-2, with 9 nucleotides matching TRBD1. Germline V gives CDR1 NNHDY, CDR2 SYVADS. Trimming at V came to 4 bases and at J to 4 bases, leaving 5 bases not matched to a gene. This CDR3 is built from 15 residues. The part of the CDR3 DNA that was read is TGTGCCAGCAGTAACAGGGGGCAAGGCACCGGGCAGCTCTAC. It is translated as CASSNRGQGTGQLY. In full, the CDR3 reads CASSNRGQGTGQLYF.

Remarks on this clone: Each gene name is a mouse one. The observed sequence ends 1 residue before the CDR3 terminus, with the missing tail filled in from the germline J gene. The chain combines TRBV3 with TRBJ1-1; no clear D gene. V shed 2 bases and J shed 6 bases, with 4 bases lying between them. CDR3 length: 11 residues. CDR1 and CDR2 from the germline V gene are SNHLY and FYNGKV (reference sequence). CDR3 sequence reads: CASSLQAEVFF. The DNA read from the CDR3 is TGTGCCAGCAGCTTACAGGCAGAAGTCTTC. The full variable domain, rest sourced from reference TRBV3 and TRBJ1-1, is GPKVLQIPSHQIIDMGQMVTLNCDPVSNHLYFYWYKQILGQQMEFLVNFYNGKVMEKSKLFKDQFSVERPDGSYFTLKIQPTALEDSAVYFCASSLQAEVFFGKGTRLTVV.

Comments on this clone: Gene names are the mouse ones. Coverage ceases 1 residue before the CDR3 finishes, and the germline J gene fills in the end. The V gene is TRBV12-1, the J gene TRBJ2-5; 10 positions match TRBD2. Germline V lookup: CDR1 SGHSN, CDR2 HYEKVE. Germline trimming cut 0 bases from V and 6 bases from J; bases unmatched to any gene: 2. This CDR3 spans 14 amino acids. The sequenced part of the CDR3 DNA is TGTGCCAGCTCTCTCGACTGGGGGGTCGACACCCAGTAC. The encoded protein is CASSLDWGVDTQY. The CDR3 reads in full as CASSLDWGVDTQYF.

This clone was seen more than once but under ten times. Gene names refer to mouse genes. The missing CDR3 end, 1 residue past where the read stops, is filled in from the germline J gene. This sequence joins TRBV26 and TRBJ1-4; D possibly corresponds to TRBD1 (6 bases). The germline gives CDR1 KGHPV, CDR2 FQNQEV (reference sequence). The CDR3 sequence is 14 residues long. V was trimmed by 2 bases and J by 7 bases, leaving 11 bases between them. The sequenced CDR3 bases are TGTGCCAGCAGTCTGACAGGGACCGGCGAAAGATTATTT. Its translation: CASSLTGTGERLF. The full CDR3 protein is CASSLTGTGERLFF.

Remarks on this clone: Gene labels here are mouse ones. The read finishes 1 residue shy of the CDR3 end, and the germline J gene is used to complete it. The chain uses TRBV26 and TRBJ2-7; 10 bases agree with TRBD1. CDR1 and CDR2 from the germline V gene are KGHPV and FQNQEV (reference sequence). The trim removed 3 bases at V and 0 bases at J, leaving 2 bases unmatched. CDR3 size: 15 residues. CDR3 DNA (partial): TGTGCCAGCAGTCTTGGGACAGGGGCCTCCTATGAACAGTAC. Its translation: CASSLGTGASYEQY. The full CDR3 protein reads CASSLGTGASYEQYF.